This entry describes one T cell receptor (beta chain). Which antigen it targets is not known. Base qualities are missing; no much larger clone stands one base away. The CDR3 measures 14 amino acids from cysteine to phenylalanine. Only CDR3 DNA remains: 42 bases, in frame from the first base. V is pared back by 0 bases and J by 4 bases, with 9 bases lying between the germline termini. For CDR1 and CDR2, the germline V gene lists LGHNA and YSLEER. TCR CDR3 regions were amplified from genomic DNA by multiplex PCR using the deep immunoSEQ assay. For each cell subset, the extracted genomic DNA was distributed evenly across all wells of several immunoSEQ 96-well plates, and each plate served as one replicate. For sorted subsets, each replicate PCR was loaded with approximately 200 ng genomic DNA, equivalent to roughly 30,000 T cell genomes. Purified libraries were quantified with a Qubit 3.0 fluorometer, sized on a Bioanalyzer 2100, and re-quantified with the KAPA Library Quantification kit. Every immunoSEQ 96-well plate was sequenced on a dedicated single-read 150-cycle Illumina NextSeq 550 flow cell. Processing in the source paper ran as follows. Because the immunoSEQ output included only junctional sequences and no quality scores, the filtering could not be the same as the filtering used for full-length reads. To assign V/J genes and CDR3, sequences were annotated against IMGT germline references using PyIR, a Python wrapper for IgBLAST v1.9. Reads with weak V/J assignments (E-value above 1e-6), missing CDR3, stop codons, out-of-frame junctions, or ambiguous translated residues were removed. V3J clonotypes were defined as sequences sharing an identical inferred V gene, J gene, and CDR3 amino acid sequence. The percentage overlap between two repertoires was calculated by dividing the number of shared unique clonotypes by the size of the smaller repertoire. Repertoire richness was assessed with RTK rarefaction, the Chao1 estimator, and Recon v2.1 estimates of unobserved clonotypes. OLGA was used to compute generation probabilities for all TCRbeta clonotypes that the gDNA method yielded from a few donors. What TCRdb holds here is the immuneACCESS table cut down to in-frame rearrangements. Part of the clones is not present; checked against another copy, under half of the missing clones reflect an unresolved V gene, and the others are unexplained. V and J calls and clone size are those listed in that table; D and trimming were worked out from the DNA. Recorded for this sample are millions of clones; more than 85% of them occurred a single time. About 0.41% of the sample is in the top ten clones.

Donors were healthy HIV-negative adults with no recently reported acute infections or vaccinations. Only Caucasian adults living in Nashville, Tennessee, USA were represented among the donors. CD4+ T cells were enriched through magnetic negative selection, after which naive cells were positively selected on CD45RA and the remaining negative fraction served as the memory subset. Blood was collected by leukapheresis, and PBMCs were isolated by Ficoll-Histopaque density gradient centrifugation and then cryopreserved in liquid nitrogen vapor phase. Purity and quantity of every magnetically sorted T cell population were checked by analytical flow cytometry. Each sorted fraction had its genomic DNA isolated and then quantified by UV absorbance on a Nanodrop 2000c. This entry comes from a study of shared clonotypes between healthy human individuals (dated by TCRdb to 2020 to 2021). Concerning the study at large: Three men and a couple of women, aged 18 to 49 years, made up the cohort. For each donor, CD4 naive and CD4 memory were each run on three plates, CD8 naive on two plates, and CD8 memory on one plate. Each donor's leukapheresis produced roughly between roughly 0.94 and 9.5 billion PBMCs. To increase sequencing depth and limit assay-specific biases, different laboratories used diverse techniques to prepare libraries and sequence TCR repertoires. To estimate repertoire size and how much clonotype sharing occurs between individuals, the study deeply sequenced the blood TCR repertoires of roughly 5 healthy adults.

What the authors observed across the whole study: Even with the large sequencing depth, rarefaction of the sorted-subset datasets indicated that sequencing was incomplete. Across a handful of donors, approximately 5% of naive CD4, over 3% of naive CD8, roughly 2.2% of memory CD4, and approximately 0.4% of memory CD8 clonotypes were shared. Only blood was sampled, and tissue TCR repertoires likely differ from those in blood. The genetic and exposure-history diversity represented was limited by the small number of donors. Based on pairwise subsampling, the degree of clonotype sharing among donors was expected to be affected by sequencing depth. Compared with non-shared clonotypes, the clonotypes found in all four sorted-subset donors had higher generation probabilities. Larger estimated clonotype richness was generally found for naive subsets than for memory subsets.

The rearranged segments are TRBV4-3 and TRBJ2-5, and TRBD2 may be the D gene, going by 6 matching bases. Sample: naive CD4+ T cells from PBMCs. The label giving this sample's cell subset or site can be read as: CD45RA+ positively selected. This receptor was identified in a man aged 18 to 35 in good health. Some clones in this sample may be carry-over from other donors' samples. The CDR3 here reads CASSQDWEAETQYF. The base sequence is TGCGCCAGCAGCCAAGATTGGGAGGCAGAGACCCAGTACTTC.